The sequence of this TCR beta chain was determined in a study of T cells in tuberculosis. Background on the study: Sequenced TCRs come from CD1B-GMM tetramer-binding T cells.

The junction had 3 bases not matched to a gene; V was cut back by 4 bases and J by 4 bases. CDR3 length: 13 amino acids. Germline V gene data show CDR1 as MGHRA and CDR2 as YSYEKL. Some clones are missing from TCRdb's copy, which holds only in-frame ones; the method was immunoSEQ multiplex PCR. The sample holds some 30,000 clones, around 90% seen once. On average roughly 92,000 T cells per donor were immunosequenced. Sequenced input: PBMCs. This TCR derives from a donor aged 5 to 30 with latent tuberculosis or without tuberculosis infection. Some clones in this sample may be carry-over from other donors' samples. The chain links TRBV4-1 to TRBJ2-7, with 8 bases identical to TRBD1. This CDR3 is CASSLGQEYEQYF. The CDR3 DNA is TGCGCCAGCAGCCTGGGACAGGAGTACGAGCAGTACTTC.